The 8 T cell receptor beta chains below come from one sample, sequenced in a study of T cells in Graves' hyperthyroidism and ophthalmopathy. Amplification of TCR beta CDR3 regions was performed using RNA transcripts as template. The study used the HTBI primer set for a first-round RT-PCR of the TCR CDR3. TCRdb called the multiplex PCR reads again in MiXCR, with one record for every CDR3 protein. The sample holds some 300,000 distinct CDR3 sequences, approximately 18% seen once. Sample: blood. The receptors derive from a man aged 50 or older with Graves' ophthalmopathy.

This clonotype came up many times. The chain links TRBV5-1 to TRBJ2-3, with no clear D. The ends were cut back, 3 bases at V and 4 bases at J, with 9 bases in the middle. In germline, CDR1 is SGHRS, CDR2 YFSETQ. The CDR3 totals 13 residues. The CDR3, as DNA: TGCGCCAGCAGCTGGGGTGGTGCAGATACGCAGTATTTT. It is translated as CASSWGGADTQYF.

This clonotype was recorded at least ten times. This rearrangement joins TRBV5-1 to TRBJ2-3; tentative D call: TRBD1 (6 bases). The CDR3 length is 14 residues. The V end lost 4 bases, the J end lost 3 bases, and 12 bases lay between the germline ends. Germline V CDR1 and CDR2: SGHRS, YFSETQ. The CDR3 reads CASSGGVKTDTQYF. In DNA form, the CDR3 reads TGCGCCAGCAGCGGGGGCGTGAAGACAGATACGCAGTATTTT.

This chain links TRBV19 with TRBJ2-3; a possible D gene is TRBD2 (6 bases). With 5 bases removed from V and 6 bases from J, the gap between germline ends came to 15 bases. Germline CDR1 and CDR2: LNHDA and SQIVND (reference sequence). The CDR3 is made up of 14 amino acids. Here the CDR3 DNA reads TGTGCCAGTAGTTCTAGGGACTTCCGCGATACGCAGTATTTT. Translating gives CASSSRDFRDTQYF.

The chain combines TRBV12-3 or TRBV12-4 with TRBJ1-2, with 7 positions matching TRBD1. This CDR3 is 13 amino acids long. The V and J ends lost 8 bases and 4 bases, in that order; junction bases with no gene match: 7. The CDR3 sequence is CASRRGTGYGYTF. The CDR3, as DNA: TGTGCCAGCCGCAGGGGGACGGGCTATGGCTACACCTTC.

This clonotype was found many times. The CDR3 DNA follows: TGTGCCACCCTAGGGCAGGGGCGGAACACTGAAGCTTTCTTT. This translates into CATLGQGRNTEAFF. The chain uses TRBV28 and TRBJ1-1; tentatively, D is TRBD1 (6 bases). The CDR3 extends over 14 amino acids. The germline CDR1 and CDR2 sequences are MDHEN and SYDVKM. The germline V and J ends were trimmed by 10 bases and 1 base, with 16 bases remaining between them.

V usage is TRBV9 and J usage is TRBJ2-1; 9 positions match TRBD1. Germline-derived CDR1 and CDR2 are SGDLS and YYNGEE. V dropped 0 bases and J dropped 5; count of bases not matched to a gene: 6. This CDR3 has 16 residues. In DNA, the CDR3 is TGTGCCAGCAGCGTAGCCCCTCGGACAGGGGACAATGAGCAGTTCTTC. Its translation is CASSVAPRTGDNEQFF.

V is TRBV24-1 and J is TRBJ2-1, with 7 bases fitting TRBD1. This CDR3 has 17 amino acids. The J segment lost 2 bases and the V segment lost 4 bases, leaving 10 bases of the junction unmatched. Germline-derived CDR1 and CDR2 are KGHDR and SFDVKD. The CDR3 region is CATSDPARDRPYNEQFF. The CDR3, as DNA: TGTGCCACCAGTGACCCTGCCCGGGACAGACCCTACAATGAGCAGTTCTTC.

CDR3 protein: CASSFQGPEEYPLPDGANVLTF. CDR3 bases: TGTGCCAGCAGTTTTCAAGGGCCCGAAGAGTATCCTCTCCCTGACGGGGCCAACGTCCTGACTTTC. V and J are TRBV27 and TRBJ2-6; D is unclear. Germline CDR1 reads MNHEY; CDR2 reads SMNVEV (reference sequence). CDR3 length: 22 amino acids. V shed 3 bases and J shed 4 bases, with 31 bases lying between them.